This is a list of T cell receptor beta chains from one sample in a study of T cells after yellow fever vaccination. MiXCR was run by TCRdb on the 5' RACE reads, yielding one entry per CDR3 protein. The table has 400,000 or so distinct CDR3 sequences, roughly a sixth seen once; the top ten hold over 15%. The sample was PBMCs, taken before the yellow fever booster vaccination. The receptors shown here come from a man between 18 and 35 years old who received the YFV17D yellow fever vaccine. Both conserved end residues are part of each CDR3.

cdr3_length,v_call,j_call,cdr3_aa
15,TRBV7-2,TRBJ1-1,CASSFTATVNTEAFF
15,TRBV7-6,TRBJ2-2,CASSPTRGLTGELFF
12,TRBV29-1,TRBJ1-4,CSILWEGEKLFF
14,TRBV4-2,TRBJ1-5,CASSQGTWGQPQHF
14,TRBV29-1,TRBJ2-5,CSVRTSAVQETQYF
16,TRBV3-1,TRBJ1-5,CASSQSDRGFGQPQHF
14,TRBV10-1,TRBJ2-3,CASSELISTDTQYF
18,TRBV4-2,TRBJ2-6,CASSQDLEWRSGANVLTF
15,TRBV6-2/TRBV6-3,TRBJ1-1,CASSYSAGINTEAFF
12,TRBV20-1,TRBJ2-7,CSATSSGGEQYF
13,TRBV4-1,TRBJ2-1,CASSTRTANEQFF
16,TRBV5-1,TRBJ2-7,CASSLSIGTAAYEQYF
15,TRBV7-9,TRBJ2-7,CARVRGPTWGYEQYF
15,TRBV7-9,TRBJ2-5,CASSKRSGGGETQYF
15,TRBV20-1,TRBJ1-1,CSASSPGQGNTEAFF
15,TRBV7-2,TRBJ1-5,CASSSDRGRYQPQHF
15,TRBV20-1,TRBJ1-2,CSARGGTGLNYGYTF
13,TRBV12-3/TRBV12-4,TRBJ1-5,CASSRTRHQPQHF
17,TRBV7-3,TRBJ2-3,CASSPGTSGGGGDTQYF
16,TRBV10-3,TRBJ2-3,CAISESISGGPSTQYF
13,TRBV11-3,TRBJ2-5,CASSFEPHETQYF
15,TRBV27,TRBJ2-2,CASSLRTGTTGELFF
15,TRBV15,TRBJ1-3,CATSRDMARRNTIYF
15,TRBV11-2,TRBJ2-7,CASRPGQGLKYEQYF
16,TRBV7-9,TRBJ2-2,CASSLPNRGGTGELFF
14,TRBV7-8,TRBJ2-2,CASSFSTGSGELFF
15,TRBV10-1,TRBJ1-4,CASRTSRTENEKLFF
13,TRBV7-9,TRBJ2-7,CASPEAGEYEQYF
13,TRBV6-2/TRBV6-3,TRBJ2-5,CASSYEVPETQYF
12,TRBV29-1,TRBJ1-1,CSVVPAGTEAFF
14,TRBV4-1,TRBJ2-5,CASSPQVGQETQYF
13,TRBV6-5,TRBJ2-5,CASSYSNEETQYF
16,TRBV4-3,TRBJ2-3,CASSPVAQGGADTQYF
14,TRBV6-1,TRBJ1-1,CASSELGVSTEAFF
13,TRBV5-6,TRBJ1-6,CASKTGVHSPLHF
16,TRBV12-3/TRBV12-4,TRBJ2-3,CASSVPGTLSTDTQYF
14,TRBV27,TRBJ1-5,CASSLGGPLETQHF
17,TRBV5-4,TRBJ1-1,CASSSSSGTTMNTEAFF
14,TRBV10-3,TRBJ1-4,CAISSTGGYKKLFF
18,TRBV12-3/TRBV12-4,TRBJ2-3,CASSLEGDSSTSTDTQYF
15,TRBV6-6,TRBJ2-2,CASSHRGPNTGELFF
12,TRBV4-2,TRBJ1-2,CASSQAGLGYTF
13,TRBV11-2,TRBJ1-2,CASSMGGFYGYTF
16,TRBV20-1,TRBJ2-3,CSALPGTGDSTDTQYF
9,TRBV20-1,TRBJ1-2,CSARDGYTF
12,TRBV30,TRBJ2-5,CAWTLIRGTQYF
15,TRBV5-5,TRBJ2-3,CASSSLISGADTQYF